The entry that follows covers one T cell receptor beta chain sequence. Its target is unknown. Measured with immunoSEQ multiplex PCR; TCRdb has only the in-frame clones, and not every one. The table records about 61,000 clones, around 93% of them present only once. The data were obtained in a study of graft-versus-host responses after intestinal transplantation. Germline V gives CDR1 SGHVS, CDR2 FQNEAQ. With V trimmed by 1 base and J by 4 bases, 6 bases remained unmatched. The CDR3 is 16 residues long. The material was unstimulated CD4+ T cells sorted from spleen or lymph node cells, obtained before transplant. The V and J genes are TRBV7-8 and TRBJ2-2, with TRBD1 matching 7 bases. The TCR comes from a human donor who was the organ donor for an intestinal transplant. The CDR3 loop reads CASSLGGGASTGELFF. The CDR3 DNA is TGTGCCAGCAGCTTAGGAGGGGGCGCAAGCACCGGGGAGCTGTTTTTT.